One and the same sample provided the 23 T cell receptor beta chains below, sequenced in a study of OX40 agonist ivuxolimab in advanced cancers. Here immunoSEQ multiplex PCR was the method, and the copy in TCRdb shows in-frame clones only, minus some. The sample has 100,000 or so clones; 84% are singletons. Sequencing used CD4+ or CD8+ T cells sorted from blood, obtained in a trial of the OX40 agonist ivuxolimab. These receptors were collected from an adult with an advanced solid tumor such as melanoma, head and neck, liver or kidney cancer.

The J gene is TRBJ2-1, the V gene TRBV11-2; TRBD2 matches at 9 bases. Germline V gene lookup returns CDR1 SGHAT and CDR2 FQNNGV. Losses at the gene ends were 2 bases for V and 6 bases for J; bases not matched to a gene: 17. The CDR3 runs 19 residues. The CDR3 bases are TGTGCCAGCAGCTTATCCCACCTTGGATTAGCGGGAGCCCCCAATGAGCAGTTCTTC. It yields the protein CASSLSHLGLAGAPNEQFF. Full variable domain (rest looked up from reference TRBV11-2 and TRBJ2-1): EAGVAQSPRYKIIEKRQSVAFWCNPISGHATLYWYQQILGQGPKLLIQFQNNGVVDDSQLPKDRFSAERLKGVDSTLKIQPAKLEDSAVYLCASSLSHLGLAGAPNEQFFGPGTRLTVL.

The chain couples TRBV27 to TRBJ2-7; D is perhaps TRBD1 or TRBD2 (7 bases each). This CDR3 has 12 amino acids. The V gene's germline CDR1 is MNHEY and CDR2 SMNVEV (reference sequence). V lost 3 bases, J lost 7 bases, and 10 bases lay in between. The chain's CDR3 is CASSFQGGEQYF. DNA of the CDR3: TGTGCCAGCAGTTTTCAGGGGGGGGAGCAGTACTTC.

In its sample, this clone was seen many times. The rearrangement joins TRBV10-3 to TRBJ1-2; TRBD1 agrees at 9 bases. The CDR3 is 13 residues long. The germline V gene encodes CDR1 ENHRY and CDR2 SYGVKD. Trimming at V came to 0 bases and at J to 7 bases, leaving 0 bases not matched to a gene. This CDR3 reads CAISESQGAGYTF. DNA of the CDR3: TGTGCCATCAGTGAGTCACAGGGGGCTGGCTACACCTTC.

This clone was detected once. This chain uses TRBV10-3 with TRBJ2-7, with 10 bases matching TRBD1. CDR3 length equals 15 residues. With 3 bases clipped from V and 2 bases from J, the junction kept 4 bases outside the gene matches. CDR1 and CDR2 from the germline V gene are ENHRY and SYGVKD. CDR3 DNA: TGTGCCATCAGTGAAAGGACAGGGGGACCCTACGAGCAGTACTTC. This encodes CAISERTGGPYEQYF.

The chain has TRBV29-1 and TRBJ2-7; 8 bases are shared with TRBD1. From germline, CDR1 is SQVTM and CDR2 ANQGSEA. The CDR3 has 12 amino acids. The junction had 6 bases not matched to a gene; V was cut back by 7 bases and J by 4 bases. Written as DNA, the CDR3 is TGCAGCGCCTCCGGGACAGGTTACGAGCAGTACTTC. It yields the protein CSASGTGYEQYF.

V is TRBV6-5 and J is TRBJ2-7, with TRBD2 as a possible D gene (5 bases). This CDR3 spans 14 amino acids. V lost 0 bases and J 6 bases, leaving 12 bases between the germline ends. Germline V CDR1 and CDR2: MNHEY, SVGAGI. CDR3 DNA sequence: TGTGCCAGCAGTTACTCGGAGGCGCCCTCCGAGCAGTACTTC. Amino acids: CASSYSEAPSEQYF.

This chain links TRBV7-9 with TRBJ1-6; D is ambiguous. V was clipped by 1 base and J by 5 bases, with 9 bases between them. This CDR3 contains 15 residues. CDR1 SEHNR and CDR2 FQNEAQ come from the germline V gene (reference sequence). CDR3 nucleotide sequence: TGTGCCAGCAGCTTAGGATACCCTAATAATTCACCCCTCCACTTT. Protein sequence: CASSLGYPNNSPLHF.

J is TRBJ2-7 and V is TRBV5-1, with TRBD2 matching over 8 bases. CDR1 is SGHRS and CDR2 is YFSETQ in the germline V gene. Trimming removed 3 bases from V and 0 bases from J; junction bases left unmatched: 14. CDR3 size: 18 residues. The CDR3 nucleotides are TGCGCCAGCAGCTCAGGGCTAGCGGGTATTCCAAACTCCTACGAGCAGTACTTC. Translated: CASSSGLAGIPNSYEQYF.

The chain recombines TRBV7-2 with TRBJ1-1; D is undetermined. V was pared by 6 bases and J by 4 bases, with 15 bases between. The CDR3 extends over 14 amino acids. CDR1 and CDR2 (germline): SGHTA, FQGNSA. The CDR3 DNA reads TGTGCCAGCAGGCTTCCCCGGGGTCGCACTGAAGCTTTCTTT. Protein product: CASRLPRGRTEAFF. The complete variable domain, with remaining parts taken from reference TRBV7-2 and TRBJ1-1, reads GAGVSQSPSNKVTEKGKDVELRCDPISGHTALYWYRQSLGQGLEFLIYFQGNSAPDKSGLPSDRFSAERTGGSVSTLTIQRTQQEDSAVYLCASRLPRGRTEAFFGQGTRLTVV.

This chain connects TRBV12-5 to TRBJ2-1; D perhaps matches TRBD2 (5 bases). CDR3 size: 15 residues. V shed 6 bases and J shed 4 bases, with 16 bases lying between them. Looked up from germline, CDR1 is LGHNT and CDR2 is FRNRAP. The CDR3 sequence: CASGPGSGMYNEQFF. The CDR3 DNA sequence: TGTGCTAGTGGGCCAGGAAGCGGAATGTACAATGAGCAGTTCTTC. The full variable domain, completed using reference TRBV12-5 and TRBJ2-1, is DARVTQTPRHKVTEMGQEVTMRCQPILGHNTVFWYRQTMMQGLELLAYFRNRAPLDDSGMPKDRFSAEMPDATLATLKIQPSEPRDSAVYFCASGPGSGMYNEQFFGPGTRLTVL.

This clone turned up a few times. V and J are TRBV7-9 and TRBJ2-5; TRBD2 matches at 7 bases. This CDR3 region has 15 residues. Per germline, CDR1 SEHNR and CDR2 FQNEAQ (reference sequence). V lost 5 bases, J lost 2 bases, and 8 bases stayed unmatched. The CDR3 sequence: CASSPPRGGQETQYF. The CDR3 DNA sequence: TGTGCCAGCAGCCCTCCTAGGGGAGGGCAAGAGACCCAGTACTTC. Full variable domain (outside the CDR3, taken from reference TRBV7-9 and TRBJ2-5): DTGVSQNPRHKITKRGQNVTFRCDPISEHNRLYWYRQTLGQGPEFLTYFQNEAQLEKSRLLSDRFSAERPKGSFSTLEIQRTEQGDSAMYLCASSPPRGGQETQYFGPGTRLLVL.

The chain is built from TRBV6-1 and TRBJ1-2; 11 nucleotides align to TRBD1. CDR1 is MNHNS, CDR2 SASEGT, per germline. This CDR3 is built from 15 residues. V gave up 1 base and J gave up 4 bases; unmatched junction bases: 2. DNA of the CDR3: TGTGCCAGCAGTGAAGGGACAGGGGGCGGCTATGGCTACACCTTC. Amino acids: CASSEGTGGGYGYTF.

The chain recombines TRBV5-1 with TRBJ2-1; no clear D. CDR1 SGHRS and CDR2 YFSETQ come from the germline V gene. The CDR3 consists of 11 residues. Between the trimmed V and J ends, which lost 4 bases and 9 bases, there was a span of 8 bases. The CDR3 DNA reads as TGCGCCAGCAGCCGATGGAGTGAGCAGTTCTTC. This encodes CASSRWSEQFF.

This clone came up once. This rearrangement joins TRBV5-1 to TRBJ1-1; weak D call: TRBD1 (5 bases). CDR1 is SGHRS and CDR2 is YFSETQ in the germline V gene. The CDR3 length is 15 residues. The germline V and J ends were trimmed by 0 bases and 0 bases, with 9 bases remaining between them. This CDR3 reads CASSLGDRLNTEAFF. The CDR3 coding sequence is TGCGCCAGCAGCTTGGGAGACAGATTGAACACTGAAGCTTTCTTT.

This chain links TRBV6-6 with TRBJ1-6, with 8 bases aligning to TRBD1. V trimming: 2 bases; J trimming: 10 bases; junction bases outside the gene matches: 7. Germline values: CDR1 MNHNY, CDR2 SVGAGI (reference sequence). This CDR3 comprises 15 residues. CDR3 sequence reads: CASSYPGTGYSPLHF. In DNA, the CDR3 is TGTGCCAGCAGTTACCCAGGGACAGGTTACTCACCCCTCCACTTT.

This chain joins TRBV29-1 and TRBJ1-1; D may be TRBD1 (5 bases). V was pared by 6 bases and J by 5 bases, with 19 bases between. CDR3 length equals 14 residues. Per the germline V gene, CDR1 is SQVTM and CDR2 is ANQGSEA. The chain's CDR3 is CSVRGGEGITEAFF. For the CDR3, the DNA is TGCAGCGTCCGTGGGGGGGAGGGGATTACTGAAGCTTTCTTT.

The CDR3 bases are TGTGCCACCTCGGACAGGGGGAACACTGAAGCTTTCTTT. It is translated as CATSDRGNTEAFF. The chain joins TRBV19 to TRBJ1-1; 9 nucleotides line up with TRBD1. The CDR3 contains 13 residues. V was pared by 10 bases and J by 1 base, with 4 bases of the junction left unmatched. Germline values: CDR1 LNHDA, CDR2 SQIVND (reference sequence).

Here the CDR3 reads CASSSRFTGELFF. The CDR3 nucleotides are TGTGCCAGCAGCTCCCGTTTCACCGGGGAGCTGTTTTTT. The gene calls are TRBV7-2 and TRBJ2-2; D call uncertain. Trimming took off 4 bases at V and 4 bases at J, with 7 bases between the two ends. Germline CDR1 and CDR2: SGHTA and FQGNSA. This CDR3 region has 13 residues.

This clone was recorded once. V usage is TRBV25-1 and J usage is TRBJ2-2; 7 bases are a match to TRBD1. Trimming removed 8 bases from V and 6 bases from J; junction bases left unmatched: 12. Germline V lookup: CDR1 MGHDK, CDR2 SYGVNS. The CDR3 extends over 15 amino acids. CDR3: CASLPTGSLAGELFF. The CDR3 DNA reads as TGTGCCAGCCTCCCGACAGGGTCTCTGGCCGGGGAGCTGTTTTTT.

Of note for this clone: This sample also contains other DNA sequences that code for the same CDR3. This sequence joins TRBV7-9 and TRBJ1-1; tentatively, D is TRBD1 (5 bases). Germline CDR1 is SEHNR and CDR2 is FQNEAQ (reference sequence). V shed 5 bases and J shed 2 bases, with 9 bases lying between them. There are 13 residues in the CDR3. The CDR3 protein is CASSLQVNTEAFF. The DNA for the CDR3 is TGTGCCAGCAGCCTACAGGTAAACACTGAAGCTTTCTTT.

The chain carries TRBV14 and TRBJ2-1; 7 bases match TRBD2. J gave up 8 bases and V 4 bases, and 8 bases lay outside the gene matches. CDR3 length: 14 residues. Germline lookup yields CDR1 SGHDN and CDR2 FVKESK. The CDR3: CASSRWTSFDEQFF. For the CDR3, the DNA is TGTGCCAGCAGCCGGTGGACTAGTTTCGATGAGCAGTTCTTC.

V usage is TRBV19 and J usage is TRBJ2-4; a possible D gene is TRBD1 (7 bases). V was clipped by 1 base and J by 6 bases, with 13 bases between them. Germline V gives CDR1 LNHDA, CDR2 SQIVND (reference sequence). This CDR3 has 15 residues. The CDR3 DNA reads TGTGCCAGTAGTATAGCTACAGGGGAGGCAAACATTCAGTACTTC. Residues: CASSIATGEANIQYF.

The V and J genes are TRBV28 and TRBJ1-2, with D tentatively TRBD1 (6 bases). The V gene's germline CDR1 is MDHEN and CDR2 SYDVKM. The V and J ends lost 8 bases and 0 bases respectively, with 13 bases between them. The CDR3 extends over 14 amino acids. The chain's CDR3 is CASGGHEANYGYTF. For the CDR3, the DNA is TGTGCCAGCGGGGGACATGAAGCTAACTATGGCTACACCTTC.